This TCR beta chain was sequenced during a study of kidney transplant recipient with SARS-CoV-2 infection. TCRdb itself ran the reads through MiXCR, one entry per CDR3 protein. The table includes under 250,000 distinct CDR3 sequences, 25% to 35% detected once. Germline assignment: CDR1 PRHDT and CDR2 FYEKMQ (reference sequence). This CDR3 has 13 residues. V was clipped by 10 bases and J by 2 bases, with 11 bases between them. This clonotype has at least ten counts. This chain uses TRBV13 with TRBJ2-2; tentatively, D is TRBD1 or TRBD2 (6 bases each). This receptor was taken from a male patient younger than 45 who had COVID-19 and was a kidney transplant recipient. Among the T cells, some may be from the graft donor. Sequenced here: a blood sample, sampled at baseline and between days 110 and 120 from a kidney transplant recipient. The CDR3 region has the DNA TGTGCCATGGCGGGACATAACACCGGGGAGCTGTTTTTT. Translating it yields CAMAGHNTGELFF.